In this sample, the clone carrying this TCR beta chain turned up a few times. The sample is drawn from a study of blood T cells in healthy people across ages. Germline loops: CDR1 ENHRY, CDR2 SYGVKD. This CDR3 spans 14 amino acids. Then a second PCR, running roughly 6 to 11 cycles, was carried out with a sample-barcoded 5' primer and a J-beta primer mix. Each cDNA molecule was tagged by a template-switch adaptor that had 12 random nucleotides. In TCRdb, the 5' RACE reads were re-called with MiXCR into one record per CDR3 protein. The table shows about 800,000 distinct CDR3 sequences, with 25% occurring only once. These same data were also listed under a study on T cells of mothers and their children. Per that study: Per 15 ul, 1.5 ug of RNA was used, with all extracted RNA going into cDNA synthesis. Inherited differences only slightly affect thymic shaping of TCR recombination output. The authors detected no persistent microchimeric T cell clones.

The rearrangement joins TRBV10-3 to TRBJ2-5; D is ambiguous. With the DNA end fitting TRBJ2-7 better, the J assignment may be wrong. The sequencing sample was made of blood. The receptor's source is a boy aged 5-17 years in good health. The chain's CDR3 is CAISESLSSYEQYF. In DNA, the CDR3 is TGTGCCATCAGTGAGTCCCTCAGTTCCTACGAGCAGTACTTC.